The 20 T cell receptor beta chains listed next were all sequenced from one sample in a study of cytomegalovirus exposure and HLA in healthy donors. Assay: immunoSEQ multiplex PCR; the TCRdb copy retains only in-frame clones and omits some. The table has 200,000 to 300,000 clones, approximately 83% seen once; the top ten hold about 1.2%. Sequencing input: PBMCs. All receptors come from a woman under 40 in good health and CMV-seropositive.

The rearrangement links TRBV5-8 to TRBJ1-2; no definite D call. Deletions cut 0 bases from V and 1 base from J, with 7 bases between. From germline, CDR1 is SGHTS and CDR2 YDEGEE. The CDR3 consists of 14 residues. The DNA of the CDR3 is TGTGCCAGCAGCTTGGCTGGGAGTAACTATGGCTACACCTTC. Its protein product is CASSLAGSNYGYTF.

The rearrangement joins TRBV16 to TRBJ2-1, with 9 bases matching TRBD1. V lost 3 bases, J lost 6 bases, and 15 bases stayed unmatched. The germline CDR1 and CDR2 sequences are KGHSY and FQNENV. This CDR3 is 18 amino acids long. The CDR3 protein is CASSQGTGSSKVGNEQFF. DNA of the CDR3: TGTGCCAGCAGCCAGGGGACAGGGTCCTCTAAGGTGGGCAATGAGCAGTTCTTC. The full variable domain, rest sourced from reference TRBV16 and TRBJ2-1, is GEEVAQTPKHLVRGEGQKAKLYCAPIKGHSYVFWYQQVLKNEFKFLISFQNENVFDETGMPKERFSAKCLPNSPCSLEIQATKLEDSAVYFCASSQGTGSSKVGNEQFFGPGTRLTVL.

The chain uses TRBV29-1 and TRBJ1-2, with 10 bases lining up with TRBD1. J gave up 8 bases and V 0 bases, and 9 bases lay outside the gene matches. CDR1 and CDR2 from the germline V gene are SQVTM and ANQGSEA. The CDR3 consists of 15 residues. CDR3 nucleotides: TGCAGCGTTGAAGACCGGGACAGGGGTTTGAAGGGCTACACCTTC. Translating it yields CSVEDRDRGLKGYTF.

V is TRBV12-5 and J is TRBJ2-5; maybe TRBD1 (6 bases). The length of the CDR3 is 13 residues. Per germline, CDR1 LGHNT and CDR2 FRNRAP. Trimming left V 7 bases short and J 5 bases short, with 14 bases between. The CDR3, as DNA: TGTGCTAGTGCTTCGGGTGGGGGCGAGACCCAGTACTTC. Protein product: CASASGGGETQYF.

The rearrangement links TRBV6-5 to TRBJ2-7, with TRBD1 matching 9 bases. With V trimmed by 5 bases and J by 1 base, 6 bases remained unmatched. The CDR3 extends over 15 amino acids. Germline CDR1 is MNHEY and CDR2 is SVGAGI. The CDR3 here is CASSRMGQGSYEQYF. DNA for the CDR3: TGTGCCAGCAGTAGAATGGGACAGGGTTCCTACGAGCAGTACTTC.

The chain recombines TRBV6-6 with TRBJ2-3; no clear D gene. CDR1 and CDR2 from the germline V gene are MNHNY and SVGAGI (reference sequence). The length of the CDR3 is 14 residues. Trimming removed 7 bases from V and 6 bases from J, with 17 bases in between. The CDR3 bases are TGTGCCAGCAAGGTTGGAGCTGGTGTCGATACGCAGTATTTT. Protein sequence: CASKVGAGVDTQYF.

This clone occurred once. This rearrangement joins TRBV25-1 to TRBJ1-1; D gene unclear. The CDR3 totals 13 residues. Germline CDR1 is MGHDK and CDR2 is SYGVNS. The V and J ends lost 0 bases and 1 base respectively, with 3 bases between them. The CDR3 DNA is TGTGCCAGCAGTGAATATCGGAACACTGAAGCTTTCTTT. Protein product: CASSEYRNTEAFF. Filled out from reference TRBV25-1 and TRBJ1-1, the complete variable domain reads EADIYQTPRYLVIGTGKKITLECSQTMGHDKMYWYQQDPGMELHLIHYSYGVNSTEKGDLSSESTVSRIRTEHFPLTLESARPSHTSQYLCASSEYRNTEAFFGQGTRLTVV.

The chain links TRBV27 to TRBJ2-1; D remains ambiguous. V lost 6 bases, J lost 6 bases, and 9 bases lay in between. This CDR3 spans 12 amino acids. The germline V gene has CDR1 MNHEY and CDR2 SMNVEV (reference sequence). The CDR3 region is CASRASVNEQFF. CDR3 coding DNA: TGTGCCAGCAGGGCCAGTGTCAATGAGCAGTTCTTC.

The chain carries TRBV10-2 and TRBJ2-7; TRBD1 aligns across 8 bases. Germline CDR1 WSHSY, CDR2 SAAADI. V shed 6 bases, J shed 3 bases, and the junction held 10 bases outside the gene matches. The CDR3 runs to 15 residues. The CDR3 region has the DNA TGCGCCAGCAGGCCTATTGACAGGGGTGACTACGAGCAGTACTTC. Translated: CASRPIDRGDYEQYF.

This chain joins TRBV5-1 and TRBJ1-5; perhaps TRBD1 as D (6 bases). The germline V gene encodes CDR1 SGHRS and CDR2 YFSETQ. V lost 0 bases and J 1 base, leaving 11 bases between the germline ends. The length of the CDR3 is 16 residues. The CDR3 sequence is CASSLGPTGSNQPQHF. The CDR3 DNA reads as TGCGCCAGCAGCTTGGGGCCCACAGGGAGCAATCAGCCCCAGCATTTT. Drawing the rest from reference TRBV5-1 and TRBJ1-5, the complete variable domain is KAGVTQTPRYLIKTRGQQVTLSCSPISGHRSVSWYQQTPGQGLQFLFEYFSETQRNKGNFPGRFSGRQFSNSRSEMNVSTLELGDSALYLCASSLGPTGSNQPQHFGDGTRLSIL.

The gene calls are TRBV19 and TRBJ1-5, with 10 bases identical to TRBD1. The trim removed 9 bases at V and 0 bases at J, leaving 11 bases unmatched. This CDR3 contains 17 residues. CDR1 is LNHDA and CDR2 is SQIVND in the germline V gene (reference sequence). The CDR3 bases are TGTGCCAGCACAAGGGACAGGGGCTCCTATAGCAATCAGCCCCAGCATTTT. Protein sequence: CASTRDRGSYSNQPQHF.

This clone was picked up one time. The CDR3 loop reads CASSFSGLVYNEQFF. In nucleotides, the CDR3 is TGTGCCAGCAGCTTTTCGGGACTCGTCTACAATGAGCAGTTCTTC. The V call is TRBV11-3, the J call TRBJ2-1, with D perhaps TRBD2 (6 bases). Germline loops: CDR1 SGHNT, CDR2 YENEEA. The CDR3 is 15 amino acids. The V and J ends lost 3 bases and 3 bases respectively, with 12 bases between them.

This chain joins TRBV5-6 and TRBJ2-5; 7 bases fit TRBD1. Trimming cost V 4 bases and J 1 base; bases outside gene matches: 10. Germline V gene lookup returns CDR1 SGHDT and CDR2 YYEEEE. The CDR3 contains 16 residues. CDR3 sequence: CASSAFYRGGQETQYF. Written as DNA, the CDR3 is TGTGCCAGCAGCGCATTCTACAGGGGCGGCCAAGAGACCCAGTACTTC.

J is TRBJ2-5 and V is TRBV27; maybe TRBD2 (6 bases). Trimming shortened V by 4 bases and J by 2 bases, and 14 bases separated the two germline ends. The CDR3 runs to 15 residues. The germline V gene has CDR1 MNHEY and CDR2 SMNVEV (reference sequence). This chain's CDR3 is CASSSTREGQETQYF. DNA of the CDR3: TGTGCCAGCAGTTCGACTAGAGAGGGGCAAGAGACCCAGTACTTC.

CDR3 in amino acids: CASSLISAGGRRGEQFF. In nucleotides, the CDR3 is TGTGCCAGCAGCTTAATCTCAGCGGGAGGGCGACGGGGTGAGCAGTTCTTC. The chain carries TRBV7-6 and TRBJ2-1; 10 bases align to TRBD2. Trimming at V came to 2 bases and at J to 9 bases, leaving 13 bases not matched to a gene. The CDR3 contains 17 residues. Per the germline V gene, CDR1 is SGHVS and CDR2 is FNYEAQ.

This chain links TRBV19 with TRBJ1-5, with 7 bases fitting TRBD1. The CDR3 has 13 amino acids. The V and J ends lost 5 bases and 5 bases, in that order; junction bases with no gene match: 3. Per germline, CDR1 LNHDA and CDR2 SQIVND (reference sequence). CDR3 sequence: CASSSDRDQPQHF. The CDR3 coding sequence is TGTGCCAGTAGTTCAGACAGGGATCAGCCCCAGCATTTT.

For the CDR3, the DNA is TGTGCCAGCAGCGCGGGACAGGAGGGGCAGCCCCAGCATTTT. It codes for CASSAGQEGQPQHF. V and J are TRBV6-1 and TRBJ1-5; the match to TRBD1 covers 8 bases. The CDR3 totals 14 residues. Germline trimming cut 6 bases from V and 7 bases from J; bases unmatched to any gene: 8. Germline V gene sequence: CDR1 MNHNS, CDR2 SASEGT.

As concerns this clone: This CDR3 is also generated by other DNA sequences in the sample. The J gene is TRBJ2-7, the V gene TRBV2, with D possibly being TRBD1 (5 bases). The CDR3 sequence is 15 residues long. The V and J ends lost 7 bases and 2 bases respectively, with 18 bases between them. Per germline, CDR1 SNHLY and CDR2 FYNNEI. CDR3 loop: CASILQALLPYEQYF. In nucleotides, the CDR3 is TGTGCCAGCATCCTACAGGCACTCCTTCCCTACGAGCAGTACTTC.

This chain joins TRBV7-2 and TRBJ2-3; D is unclear. Trimming removed 1 base at V and 2 bases at J, with 10 bases between. The CDR3 length is 15 residues. The germline V gene encodes CDR1 SGHTA and CDR2 FQGNSA. The CDR3 loop is CASSLVATFTDTQYF. As DNA, the CDR3 is TGTGCCAGCAGCTTAGTGGCGACATTCACAGATACGCAGTATTTT.

V usage is TRBV28 and J usage is TRBJ2-3; TRBD2 aligns across 11 bases. The CDR3 contains 15 residues. V shed 5 bases, J shed 8 bases, and the junction held 9 bases outside the gene matches. CDR1 and CDR2 from the germline V gene are MDHEN and SYDVKM. The DNA of the CDR3 is TGTGCCAGCAGTCTACTAGCGGGGGTATCAGGTACGCAGTATTTT. Its translation: CASSLLAGVSGTQYF. Full variable domain (rest looked up from reference TRBV28 and TRBJ2-3): DVKVTQSSRYLVKRTGEKVFLECVQDMDHENMFWYRQDPGLGLRLIYFSYDVKMKEKGDIPEGYSVSREKKERFSLILESASTNQTSMYLCASSLLAGVSGTQYFGPGTRLTVL.